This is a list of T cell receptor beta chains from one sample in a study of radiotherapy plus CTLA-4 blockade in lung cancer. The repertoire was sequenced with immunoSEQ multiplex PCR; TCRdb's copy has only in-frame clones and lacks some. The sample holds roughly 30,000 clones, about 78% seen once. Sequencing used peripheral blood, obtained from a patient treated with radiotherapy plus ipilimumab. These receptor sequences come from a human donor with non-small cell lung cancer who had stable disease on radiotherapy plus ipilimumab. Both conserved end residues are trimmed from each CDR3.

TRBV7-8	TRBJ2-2	ASSPFGGAKTGELF
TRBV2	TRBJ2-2	ASSESSAGAATGVLF
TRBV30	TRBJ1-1	AWSVSANTEAF
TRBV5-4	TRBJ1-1	ASTMGGQLNTEAF
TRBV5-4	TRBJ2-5	ASSRTGPGEETQY
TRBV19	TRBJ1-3	ASSPAEFGGNTIY
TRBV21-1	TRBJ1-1	ASRPQIATIRTEAF
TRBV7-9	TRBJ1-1	ASSPDRGTNTEAF
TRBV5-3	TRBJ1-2	ARRTPGQGAVGYT
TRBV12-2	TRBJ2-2	ASRLRDQGSGELF
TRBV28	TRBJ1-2	ASSHPSGRNGYT
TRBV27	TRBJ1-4	ASSPVIWEKLF
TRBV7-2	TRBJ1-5	ASSNVMADNQPQH
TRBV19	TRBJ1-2	ASSMYSSNYGYT
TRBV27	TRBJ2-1	ASSFRQGRNNEQF
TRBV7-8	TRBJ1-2	ASSLRTGGKNGYGYT
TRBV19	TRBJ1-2	ASSLDLSGYGYT
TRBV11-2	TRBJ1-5	ASSLAGGGNQPQH
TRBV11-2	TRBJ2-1	ASSPPLASYSSYNEQF
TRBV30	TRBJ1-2	AWKLDSYGYT
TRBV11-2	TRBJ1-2	ASSLGSRANYGYT
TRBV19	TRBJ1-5	ASRPQTGGNQPQH
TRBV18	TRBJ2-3	ASSRNRAPRTDTQY
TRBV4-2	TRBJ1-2	ASSQDDSPNYGYT
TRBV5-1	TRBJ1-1	ASSDPDRQAF
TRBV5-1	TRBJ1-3	ASRPGSSLSGNTIY
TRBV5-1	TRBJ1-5	ASSPAPNSNQPQH
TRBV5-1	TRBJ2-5	ASSSTGATQETQY
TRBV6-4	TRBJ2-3	ASSETTTSTDTQY
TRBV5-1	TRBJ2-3	ASRRDADTQY
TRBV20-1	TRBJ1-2	SASRGNGYT
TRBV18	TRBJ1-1	ASSPSGAEGTEAF
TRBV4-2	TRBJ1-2	ASSQEGTGAAYGYT
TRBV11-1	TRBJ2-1	ASSWTGSSYNEQF
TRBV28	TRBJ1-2	ASSWGQGHGYT
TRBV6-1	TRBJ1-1	ASSERSRERAEAF